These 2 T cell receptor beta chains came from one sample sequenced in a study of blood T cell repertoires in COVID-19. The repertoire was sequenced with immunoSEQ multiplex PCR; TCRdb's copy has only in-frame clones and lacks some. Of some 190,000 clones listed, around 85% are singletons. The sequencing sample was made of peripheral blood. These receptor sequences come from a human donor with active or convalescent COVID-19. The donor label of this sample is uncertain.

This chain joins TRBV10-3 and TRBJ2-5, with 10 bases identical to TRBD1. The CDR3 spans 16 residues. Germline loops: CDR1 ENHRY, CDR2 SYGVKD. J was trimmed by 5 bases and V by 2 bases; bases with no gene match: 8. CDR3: CAISEDRGREWETQYF. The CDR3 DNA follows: TGTGCCATCAGTGAGGACAGGGGGCGCGAATGGGAGACCCAGTACTTC.

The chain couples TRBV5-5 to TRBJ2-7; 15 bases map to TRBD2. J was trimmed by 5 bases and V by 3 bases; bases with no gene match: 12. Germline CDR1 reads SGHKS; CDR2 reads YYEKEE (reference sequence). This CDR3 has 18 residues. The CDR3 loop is CASSYFPGLAGGGNEQYF. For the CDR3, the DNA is TGTGCCAGCAGCTATTTTCCGGGACTAGCGGGAGGTGGCAACGAGCAGTACTTC. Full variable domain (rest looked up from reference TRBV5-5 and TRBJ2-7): DAGVTQSPTHLIKTRGQQVTLRCSPISGHKSVSWYQQVLGQGPQFIFQYYEKEERGRGNFPDRFSARQFPNYSSELNVNALLLGDSALYLCASSYFPGLAGGGNEQYFGPGTRLTVT.